What follows are 2 T cell receptor beta chains derived from one specimen sequenced in a study of CD8+ T cells in alopecia areata. Once RNA had been extracted, it was reverse transcribed into cDNA to act as the sequencing template. The table came from immunoSEQ multiplex PCR; TCRdb's copy has only in-frame clones and leaves some out. The data hold 200,000 to 250,000 clones, with 50% to 60% observed a single time. Stated treatment: oral pan-JAK inhibitor, 5-10 mg twice daily. Sequenced here: CD4+ T cells sorted from blood, sampled at week 4, from a patient treated with tofacitinib. The source of these receptors is a human donor with alopecia areata.

J is TRBJ2-5 and V is TRBV29-1; D gene ambiguous. The ends were cut back, 7 bases at V and 2 bases at J, with 8 bases in the middle. The CDR3 consists of 11 residues. Looked up from germline, CDR1 is SQVTM and CDR2 is ANQGSEA. The CDR3 sequence is CSADRQETQYF. CDR3 nucleotides: TGCAGCGCTGACCGACAAGAGACCCAGTACTTC.

This chain connects TRBV29-1 to TRBJ2-7; 7 bases are a match to TRBD1. The V gene's germline CDR1 is SQVTM and CDR2 ANQGSEA. J was trimmed by 6 bases and V by 7 bases; bases with no gene match: 12. This CDR3 spans 13 amino acids. The CDR3 loop reads CSARQGKGLEQYF. DNA for the CDR3: TGCAGCGCCAGACAGGGAAAAGGTCTCGAGCAGTACTTC.